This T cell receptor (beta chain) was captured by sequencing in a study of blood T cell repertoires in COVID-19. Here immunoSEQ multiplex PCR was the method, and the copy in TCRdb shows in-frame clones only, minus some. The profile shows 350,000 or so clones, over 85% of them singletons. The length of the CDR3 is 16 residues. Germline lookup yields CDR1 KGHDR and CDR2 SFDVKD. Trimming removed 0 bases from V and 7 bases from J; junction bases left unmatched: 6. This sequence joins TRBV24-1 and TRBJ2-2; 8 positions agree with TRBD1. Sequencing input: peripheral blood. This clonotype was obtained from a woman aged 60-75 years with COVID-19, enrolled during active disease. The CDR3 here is CATSDLGQGAVGELFF. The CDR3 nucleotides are TGTGCCACCAGTGATTTGGGACAGGGTGCTGTCGGGGAGCTGTTTTTT.